Following are 15 T cell receptor beta chains from one sample sequenced in a study of cytomegalovirus exposure and HLA in healthy donors. The PCR was carried out with 60 Vbeta primers and 13 Jbeta primers. Method: immunoSEQ multiplex PCR; TCRdb's copy keeps in-frame clones and lacks some. The sample contains approximately 110,000 clones, about 16% of which appear only once. The specimen was PBMCs. The receptors were sampled from a young woman in good health and CMV-seronegative.

The CDR3 DNA sequence: TGCAGTGCTAGCGGTATCTACGAGCAGTACTTC. Encoded protein: CSASGIYEQYF. The rearrangement uses TRBV20-1 and TRBJ2-7, with no clear D. V was trimmed by 3 bases and J by 3 bases, leaving 6 bases between them. The germline CDR1 and CDR2 sequences are DFQATT and SNEGSKA (reference sequence). CDR3 size: 11 residues.

This clone came up a few times. In DNA, the CDR3 is TGTGCCAGCAGTGAAGCCTGGAGCGGGGGTGAGCAGTTCTTC. Amino acid sequence: CASSEAWSGGEQFF. The chain couples TRBV2 to TRBJ2-1, with 8 bases fitting TRBD2. Germline CDR1 SNHLY, CDR2 FYNNEI. J was trimmed by 9 bases and V by 0 bases; bases with no gene match: 4. This CDR3 contains 14 residues.

This clone came up a few times. The chain combines TRBV28 with TRBJ2-7, with 11 bases lining up with TRBD2. From germline, CDR1 is MDHEN and CDR2 SYDVKM. V was pared by 4 bases and J by 2 bases, with 4 bases of the junction left unmatched. The CDR3 has 15 residues. CDR3 bases: TGTGCCAGCAGTTCTACTAGCGGGGGTCCCTACGAGCAGTACTTC. Protein: CASSSTSGGPYEQYF. Full variable domain (outside the CDR3, taken from reference TRBV28 and TRBJ2-7): DVKVTQSSRYLVKRTGEKVFLECVQDMDHENMFWYRQDPGLGLRLIYFSYDVKMKEKGDIPEGYSVSREKKERFSLILESASTNQTSMYLCASSSTSGGPYEQYFGPGTRLTVT.

The CDR3 sequence is CASGPSHGGTDTQYF. As DNA, the CDR3 is TGCGCCAGCGGCCCATCGCACGGGGGGACAGATACGCAGTATTTT. The genes are TRBV10-2 and TRBJ2-3, with 7 positions matching TRBD2. Germline V lookup: CDR1 WSHSY, CDR2 SAAADI. Trimming cost V 8 bases and J 3 bases; bases outside gene matches: 11. The CDR3 loop spans 15 amino acids.

This clone was recorded a few times. The V and J genes are TRBV28 and TRBJ2-7; TRBD1 is a possible D gene (6 bases). Per the germline V gene, CDR1 is MDHEN and CDR2 is SYDVKM. This CDR3 spans 13 amino acids. V lost 3 bases and J 4 bases, leaving 10 bases between the germline ends. Here the CDR3 reads CASSFGGGYEQYF. The CDR3, as DNA: TGTGCCAGCAGTTTTGGGGGCGGGTACGAGCAGTACTTC.

The chain is built from TRBV5-1 and TRBJ1-6; 8 bases are a match to TRBD1. V gave up 4 bases and J gave up 7 bases; unmatched junction bases: 7. This CDR3 is built from 15 residues. The germline gives CDR1 SGHRS, CDR2 YFSETQ. This chain's CDR3 is CASSTRDRPNSPLHF. CDR3 bases: TGCGCCAGCAGCACCCGGGACAGGCCGAATTCACCCCTCCACTTT.

The CDR3 reads CASSYRDRNSPLHF. The CDR3 DNA reads TGTGCCAGCAGCTACCGGGACAGGAATTCACCCCTCCACTTT. The J gene is TRBJ1-6, the V gene TRBV13; TRBD1 matches 8 bases. The V gene end was trimmed by 4 bases and the J gene end by 7 bases; junction bases not matched to a gene: 3. The CDR3 runs to 14 residues. Germline V CDR1 and CDR2: PRHDT, FYEKMQ (reference sequence).

This clone came up a few times. The gene calls are TRBV5-4 and TRBJ2-4, with 7 bases lining up with TRBD2. The CDR3 extends over 14 amino acids. Germline trimming cut 1 base from V and 6 bases from J; bases unmatched to any gene: 4. Germline V gives CDR1 SGHNT, CDR2 YYREEE (reference sequence). CDR3 sequence reads: CASSLMGEGNIQYF. DNA of the CDR3: TGTGCCAGCAGCTTGATGGGGGAGGGAAACATTCAGTACTTC.

In its sample, this clone was seen a few times. The rearrangement joins TRBV5-3 to TRBJ2-6, with 10 bases matching TRBD1. TRBV5-3 qualifies as an ORF whose function is uncertain. CDR3 length: 16 amino acids. The V gene end was trimmed by 4 bases and the J gene end by 2 bases; junction bases not matched to a gene: 3. CDR3 coding DNA: TGTGCCAGAAGCGCCGGGACAGGGGCTGGGGCCAACGTCCTGACTTTC. This gives the protein CARSAGTGAGANVLTF.

To note about this clone: The same CDR3 can be traced to other DNA sequences in this sample. The V call is TRBV25-1, the J call TRBJ1-6; maybe TRBD1 (5 bases). The CDR3 length is 16 residues. Germline CDR1 reads MGHDK; CDR2 reads SYGVNS. With 10 bases removed from V and 4 bases from J, the gap between germline ends came to 20 bases. The CDR3 loop is CATGPIQGSYNSPLHF. In nucleotides, the CDR3 is TGTGCCACCGGGCCAATCCAGGGATCATATAATTCACCCCTCCACTTT.

The gene calls are TRBV9 and TRBJ2-3, with 9 bases fitting TRBD2. The V and J ends lost 4 bases and 0 bases, in that order; junction bases with no gene match: 6. The length of the CDR3 is 16 residues. Looked up from germline, CDR1 is SGDLS and CDR2 is YYNGEE. The CDR3 DNA is TGTGCCAGCAGCCCAGCGGGGGGTACTAGCACAGATACGCAGTATTTT. Its protein is CASSPAGGTSTDTQYF. The variable domain in full, completed from reference TRBV9 and TRBJ2-3, reads DSGVTQTPKHLITATGQRVTLRCSPRSGDLSVYWYQQSLDQGLQFLIQYYNGEERAKGNILERFSAQQFPDLHSELNLSSLELGDSALYFCASSPAGGTSTDTQYFGPGTRLTVL.

This clone was detected only a few times. V usage is TRBV5-1 and J usage is TRBJ1-2; D remains ambiguous. The V end was cut by 0 bases, the J end by 2 bases, with 5 bases between. Germline CDR1 SGHRS, CDR2 YFSETQ. The CDR3 totals 13 residues. CDR3 nucleotide sequence: TGCGCCAGCAGCTTGGAGGAGAACTATGGCTACACCTTC. Protein: CASSLEENYGYTF.

The chain joins TRBV30 to TRBJ2-2, with 8 bases fitting TRBD1. Germline V gene data show CDR1 as GTSNPN and CDR2 as SVGIG (reference sequence). V lost 7 bases to trimming and J lost 1 base; unmatched junction nucleotides: 5. This CDR3 has 14 residues. The CDR3 loop is CASPGGQNTGELFF. The DNA for the CDR3 is TGTGCCTCACCAGGGGGCCAGAACACCGGGGAGCTGTTTTTT.

The rearrangement links TRBV6-5 to TRBJ2-7; 9 bases line up with TRBD1. The CDR3 consists of 14 residues. In germline, CDR1 is MNHEY, CDR2 SVGAGI. V lost 6 bases to trimming and J lost 12 bases; unmatched junction nucleotides: 15. Written as DNA, the CDR3 is TGTGCCAGCAGACCCTTGGGACAGGGCTTACCGTGGTACTTC. Its protein product is CASRPLGQGLPWYF.

The rearrangement links TRBV11-2 to TRBJ2-7; D is ambiguous. Germline-derived CDR1 and CDR2 are SGHAT and FQNNGV. The CDR3 has 12 residues. Trimming shortened V by 3 bases and J by 2 bases, and 5 bases separated the two germline ends. DNA for the CDR3: TGTGCCAGCAGCTTCAACACCTACGAGCAGTACTTC. Protein sequence: CASSFNTYEQYF.